These 7 T cell receptor beta chains were all obtained from the same sample, sequenced in a study of cytomegalovirus exposure and HLA in healthy donors. With 60 Vbeta and 13 Jbeta primers, the PCR was carried out. Some clones are missing from TCRdb's copy, which holds only in-frame ones; the method was immunoSEQ multiplex PCR. The sample has over 100,000 clones, approximately 70% seen once; the top ten hold roughly 8%. The specimen sequenced was PBMCs. The receptors come from a man aged 40-50 years in good health and CMV-seronegative.

This clone has just a few counts. The V call is TRBV25-1, the J call TRBJ2-5, with 8 bases fitting TRBD2. From germline, CDR1 is MGHDK and CDR2 SYGVNS. With V trimmed by 5 bases and J by 4 bases, 12 bases remained unmatched. This CDR3 region has 16 residues. The CDR3 loop is CASSRTRGGVGETQYF. The CDR3 DNA is TGTGCCAGCAGTAGGACCCGGGGGGGGGTTGGAGAGACCCAGTACTTC.

A single count supports this clone. The CDR3 region has the DNA TGTGCCAGCAGCATATGGACAGGGGGCACCGGGGAGCTGTTTTTT. It codes for CASSIWTGGTGELFF. This chain uses TRBV7-9 with TRBJ2-2; 10 bases line up with TRBD1. The V gene's germline CDR1 is SEHNR and CDR2 FQNEAQ (reference sequence). Trimming took 5 bases from V and 4 from J; bases not matched to a gene: 4. The CDR3 spans 15 residues.

The CDR3 is CASSLRQGEDYGYTF. The CDR3 DNA is TGCGCCAGCAGCCTGAGACAGGGGGAGGACTATGGCTACACCTTC. This chain links TRBV4-1 with TRBJ1-2, with 9 bases fitting TRBD1. The CDR3 has 15 residues. V was clipped by 4 bases and J by 3 bases; unmatched bases: 6. Germline V gives CDR1 MGHRA, CDR2 YSYEKL.

In this sample, this clone turned up a few times. The J gene is TRBJ1-5, the V gene TRBV7-9; D is perhaps TRBD1 (6 bases). The germline V gene has CDR1 SEHNR and CDR2 FQNEAQ (reference sequence). The CDR3 runs 14 residues. With 4 bases removed from V and 1 base from J, the gap between germline ends came to 8 bases. This CDR3 reads CASSSGESNQPQHF. Written as DNA, the CDR3 is TGTGCCAGCAGCTCAGGGGAAAGCAATCAGCCCCAGCATTTT. The entire variable domain, with the rest obtained from reference TRBV7-9 and TRBJ1-5, is as follows: DTGVSQNPRHKITKRGQNVTFRCDPISEHNRLYWYRQTLGQGPEFLTYFQNEAQLEKSRLLSDRFSAERPKGSFSTLEIQRTEQGDSAMYLCASSSGESNQPQHFGDGTRLSIL.

This chain's CDR3 is CASASNPRTGFGYGYTF. CDR3 DNA sequence: TGTGCCAGCGCCTCGAACCCTCGGACAGGATTTGGCTATGGCTACACCTTC. The chain combines TRBV27 with TRBJ1-2; 7 bases agree with TRBD1. Per germline, CDR1 MNHEY and CDR2 SMNVEV (reference sequence). The CDR3 is 17 amino acids. With V trimmed by 8 bases and J by 4 bases, 19 bases remained unmatched.

V and J are TRBV6-5 and TRBJ1-1, with D possibly matching TRBD1 (6 bases). The CDR3 is 16 residues long. Trimming cost V 0 bases and J 4 bases, with 15 bases left between them. CDR1 is MNHEY, CDR2 SVGAGI, per germline. This CDR3 reads CASSYSPTGRGTEAFF. DNA of the CDR3: TGTGCCAGCAGTTACTCACCAACAGGGCGCGGCACTGAAGCTTTCTTT.

Details on this clone: The junction departs from the called germline gene at one end, perhaps through a read error. CDR3 bases: TGTGCTAGCAGCCCCGGGACAGGAGTCACCGGGGAGCTGTTTTTT. Its protein product is CASSPGTGVTGELFF. The chain carries TRBV7-7 and TRBJ2-2; 8 nucleotides agree with TRBD1. The germline V gene has CDR1 SSHAT and CDR2 FNYEAQ (reference sequence). This CDR3 is built from 15 residues.